These T cell receptor beta chains were read from a single sample in a study of early T cells in non-severe SARS-CoV-2 infection. TCRdb reprocessed the 5' RACE reads with MiXCR, giving one entry per CDR3 protein. The sample holds fewer than 65,000 distinct CDR3 sequences, around 6.5% seen once. This specimen consisted of whole blood, obtained at baseline. The origin of the receptors is an adult who was a healthcare worker with PCR-confirmed SARS-CoV-2 infection or an uninfected control (not recorded which). CDR3s include the opening cysteine and the closing phenylalanine or tryptophan. The D gene is left open where the match is weak. Size tells how often a clone was seen (once, few, many) or the class of an expanded clone, and some rows leave it out.

>NA|NA|TRBV12-3/TRBV12-4|TRBJ1-1
CASSLRVTEAFF
TGTGCCAGCAGTTTACGGGTTACTGAAGCTTTCTTT
>NA|NA|TRBV6-5|TRBJ2-3
CASSYSPPGVRTDTQYF
TGTGCCAGCAGTTACTCCCCTCCAGGGGTAAGAACAGATACGCAGTATTTT
>many|TRBD2|TRBV2|TRBJ2-3
CASSEASGSTQYF
TGTGCCAGCAGTGAAGCTAGCGGGAGTACGCAGTATTTT
>many|NA|TRBV29-1|TRBJ1-2
CSVEYDSSNYGYTF
TGCAGCGTTGAATATGACAGCAGTAACTATGGCTACACCTTC
>many|NA|TRBV4-3|TRBJ2-6
CASSREGANVLTF
TGCGCCAGCAGCCGAGAGGGGGCCAACGTCCTGACTTTC
>NA|TRBD2|TRBV24-1|TRBJ2-5
CATSDTSGSWETQYF
TGTGCCACCAGTGATACTAGCGGGAGTTGGGAGACCCAGTACTTC
>NA|NA|TRBV12-3/TRBV12-4|TRBJ1-1
CASSPNPGGTEAFF
TGTGCCAGCAGCCCGAATCCTGGGGGCACTGAAGCTTTCTTT
>many|TRBD1|TRBV7-2|TRBJ1-1
CASSWGDRFNTEAFF
TGTGCCAGCAGCTGGGGGGACAGGTTCAACACTGAAGCTTTCTTT
>NA|TRBD2|TRBV28|TRBJ2-7
CASSSRLGLRGTYEQYF
TGTGCCAGCAGCTCACGCCTGGGACTACGAGGAACCTACGAGCAGTACTTC
>many|NA|TRBV5-1|TRBJ2-3
CASTSGTSTDTQYF
TGCGCCAGCACCTCCGGGACTAGCACAGATACGCAGTATTTT
>few|TRBD2|TRBV12-3/TRBV12-4|TRBJ2-3
CASTSGTSGTDTQYF
TGTGCCAGCACCTCCGGGACTAGCGGCACAGATACGCAGTATTTT
>NA|TRBD2|TRBV6-1|TRBJ2-3
CASRTSGGTDTQYF
TGTGCCAGCAGGACTAGCGGCGGCACAGATACGCAGTATTTT
>NA|NA|TRBV7-6|TRBJ2-5
CASSLVGQETQYF
TGTGCCAGCAGCTTAGTAGGGCAGGAGACCCAGTACTTC
>NA|TRBD2|TRBV2|TRBJ2-1
CASSRRTSAANEQFF
TGTGCCAGCAGTAGAAGGACTAGCGCCGCCAATGAGCAGTTCTTC
>few|NA|TRBV6-5|TRBJ2-7
CASSLERGSYEQYF
TGTGCCAGCAGTTTGGAGAGGGGATCCTACGAGCAGTACTTC
>few|NA|TRBV7-5|TRBJ2-3
CISVSEARGLAGVPEDTQYF
NA
>NA|NA|TRBV2|TRBJ2-5
CASSVQGIMETQYF
TGTGCCAGCAGTGTGCAGGGAATCATGGAGACCCAGTACTTC
>many|NA|TRBV27|TRBJ1-6
CASSQGTQRGVSPLHF
TGTGCCAGCAGCCAAGGGACACAGCGAGGGGTTTCACCCCTCCACTTT
>few|NA|TRBV2|TRBJ1-6
CASSVGGNSPLHF
TGTGCCAGCAGTGTTGGGGGAAATTCACCCCTCCACTTT
>many|TRBD2|TRBV7-9|TRBJ2-1
CASSFRTSPNEQFF
TGTGCCAGCAGCTTTCGGACTAGCCCCAATGAGCAGTTCTTC
>many|NA|TRBV25-1|TRBJ1-1
CASSEEAAPGTEAFF
TGTGCCAGCAGTGAAGAGGCAGCCCCGGGGACTGAAGCTTTCTTT
>many|NA|TRBV6-1|TRBJ1-2
CASRPDRPVYTF
TGTGCCAGCAGACCTGACAGGCCAGTCTACACCTTC
>many|NA|TRBV5-1|TRBJ1-4
CASSPNPRWGRNEKLFF
TGCGCCAGCAGCCCTAATCCCCGGTGGGGAAGGAATGAAAAACTGTTTTTT
>many|TRBD2|TRBV9|TRBJ2-2
CASSTRLAGQRGELFF
TGTGCCAGCAGCACTCGACTAGCGGGACAACGCGGGGAGCTGTTTTTT
>NA|TRBD1|TRBV18|TRBJ1-1
CASSQTGSGTEAFF
TGTGCCAGCTCACAGACAGGGTCGGGCACTGAAGCTTTCTTT
>NA|NA|TRBV28|TRBJ1-1
CASSFTTLGYTEAFF
TGTGCCAGCAGTTTCACCACCTTGGGCTACACTGAAGCTTTCTTT
>NA|TRBD2|TRBV3-1|TRBJ2-1
CASTKREFHNEQFF
TGTGCCAGCACAAAGCGGGAGTTCCACAATGAGCAGTTCTTC
>many|NA|TRBV28|TRBJ2-6
CASSPGGANVLTF
TGTGCCAGCAGTCCAGGCGGGGCCAACGTCCTGACTTTC
>many|TRBD2|TRBV7-8|TRBJ2-6
CASSLHTIAGLDPGANVLTF
TGTGCCAGCAGCTTACACACCATAGCGGGACTTGATCCTGGGGCCAACGTCCTGACTTTC
>NA|NA|TRBV6-2/TRBV6-3|TRBJ2-1
CASAHEGLADEQFF
TGTGCCAGCGCCCACGAGGGGCTGGCAGATGAGCAGTTCTTC
>NA|NA|TRBV5-1|TRBJ1-1
CASSLETWGLNTEAFF
TGCGCCAGCAGCTTGGAAACGTGGGGACTGAACACTGAAGCTTTCTTT
>NA|NA|TRBV12-3/TRBV12-4|TRBJ1-2
CASSPLGGYGYTF
TGTGCCAGCAGTCCGCTGGGGGGCTATGGCTACACCTTC
>NA|TRBD2|TRBV20-1|TRBJ2-7
CSAREPLAGDREQYF
TGCAGTGCTAGAGAACCCCTAGCGGGAGATCGCGAGCAGTACTTC
>many|NA|TRBV28|TRBJ2-7
CASSLMERSYEQYF
TGTGCCAGCAGTTTGATGGAAAGATCCTACGAGCAGTACTTC
>many|NA|TRBV6-5|TRBJ2-1
CASSYSNEQFF
TGTGCCAGCAGTTACTCCAATGAGCAGTTCTTC
>many|TRBD2|TRBV20-1|TRBJ2-3
CSARDGGGADTQYF
TGCAGTGCTAGAGACGGGGGAGGGGCAGATACGCAGTATTTT
>few|NA|TRBV19|TRBJ1-1
CASRAAGGAFF
TGTGCCAGCCGGGCCGCCGGTGGAGCTTTCTTT
>many|NA|TRBV18|TRBJ2-1
CASSLGTGPRDEQFF
TGTGCCAGCTCACTAGGGACTGGCCCCCGGGATGAGCAGTTCTTC
>many|TRBD1|TRBV19|TRBJ2-1
CASAVGTGGLAEQFF
TGTGCCAGCGCCGTCGGGACAGGGGGACTCGCCGAGCAGTTCTTC
>many|NA|TRBV10-1|TRBJ1-1
CASSVGPSGTFF
TGCGCCAGCAGTGTCGGCCCCTCGGGAACTTTCTTT
>many|NA|TRBV5-5|TRBJ2-1
CASSHSPLGSYNEQFF
TGTGCCAGCAGCCACAGCCCCCTCGGCTCCTACAATGAGCAGTTCTTC
>many|NA|TRBV19|TRBJ2-1
CASSARRGGSYNEQFF
TGTGCCAGTAGTGCCCGGCGGGGAGGCTCCTACAATGAGCAGTTCTTC
>few|TRBD1|TRBV6-1|TRBJ2-1
CASKPGQGNNEQFF
TGTGCCAGCAAGCCGGGACAGGGCAATAATGAGCAGTTCTTC
>many|TRBD1|TRBV29-1|TRBJ2-1
CSVAWGTGGMNEQFF
TGCAGCGTCGCGTGGGGGACAGGGGGCATGAATGAGCAGTTCTTC
>many|NA|TRBV28|TRBJ2-1
CASSHQQGGTYNEQFF
TGTGCCAGCAGTCACCAACAGGGAGGAACTTACAATGAGCAGTTCTTC
>few|NA|TRBV4-1|TRBJ2-2
CASSQVRDRNTGELFF
TGCGCCAGCAGCCAAGTAAGGGACCGGAACACCGGGGAGCTGTTTTTT
>NA|TRBD1|TRBV15|TRBJ1-5
CATSRTGQGNNQPQHF
TGTGCCACCAGCAGGACGGGACAGGGGAACAATCAGCCCCAGCATTTT
>NA|TRBD1|TRBV18|TRBJ1-2
CASSTTPGTGLGYTF
TGTGCCAGCTCAACGACCCCCGGGACAGGGCTGGGCTACACCTTC
>few|TRBD2|TRBV9|TRBJ2-3
CASSVGLAGADTQFF
TGTGCCAGCAGCGTAGGACTAGCGGGTGCAGATACGCAGTTTTTT
>many|TRBD2|TRBV27|TRBJ2-1
CASTSHGGTNNEQFF
TGTGCCAGCACCTCCCATGGGGGGACTAACAATGAGCAGTTCTTC
>many|NA|TRBV19|TRBJ2-7
CATYTRPEQYF
TGTGCCACCTACACTAGGCCCGAGCAGTACTTC